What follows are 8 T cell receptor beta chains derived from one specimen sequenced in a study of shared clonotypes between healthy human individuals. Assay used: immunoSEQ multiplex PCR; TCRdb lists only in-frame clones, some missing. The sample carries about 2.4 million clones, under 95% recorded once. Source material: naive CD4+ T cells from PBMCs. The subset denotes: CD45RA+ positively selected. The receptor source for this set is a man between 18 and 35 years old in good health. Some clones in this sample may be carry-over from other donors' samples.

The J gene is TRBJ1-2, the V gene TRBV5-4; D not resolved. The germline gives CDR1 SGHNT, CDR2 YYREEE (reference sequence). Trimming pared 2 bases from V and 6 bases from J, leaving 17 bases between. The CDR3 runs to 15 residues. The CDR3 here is CASSFGVAESNGYTF. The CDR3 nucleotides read TGTGCCAGCAGCTTCGGTGTCGCCGAAAGCAATGGCTACACCTTC.

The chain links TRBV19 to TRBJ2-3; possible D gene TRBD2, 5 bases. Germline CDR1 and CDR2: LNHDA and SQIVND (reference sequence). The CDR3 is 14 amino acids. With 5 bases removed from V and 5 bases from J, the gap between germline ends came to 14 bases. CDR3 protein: CASSLDTGIDTQYF. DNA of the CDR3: TGTGCCAGTAGTCTCGACACGGGGATAGATACGCAGTATTTT. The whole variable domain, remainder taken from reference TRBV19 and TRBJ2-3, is DGGITQSPKYLFRKEGQNVTLSCEQNLNHDAMYWYRQDPGQGLRLIYYSQIVNDFQKGDIAEGYSVSREKKESFPLTVTSAQKNPTAFYLCASSLDTGIDTQYFGPGTRLTVL.

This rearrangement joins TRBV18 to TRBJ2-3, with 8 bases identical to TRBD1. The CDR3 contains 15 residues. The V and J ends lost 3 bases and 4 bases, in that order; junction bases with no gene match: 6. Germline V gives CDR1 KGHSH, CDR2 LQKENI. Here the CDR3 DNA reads TGTGCCAGCTCACCTGGACAGGGCTCCTCAGATACGCAGTATTTT. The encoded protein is CASSPGQGSSDTQYF.

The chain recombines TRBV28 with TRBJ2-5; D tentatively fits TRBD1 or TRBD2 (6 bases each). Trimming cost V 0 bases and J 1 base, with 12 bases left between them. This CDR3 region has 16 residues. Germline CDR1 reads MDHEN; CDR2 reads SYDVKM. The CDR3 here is CASSLWRRGGQETQYF. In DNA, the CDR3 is TGTGCCAGCAGTTTATGGCGCAGGGGAGGCCAAGAGACCCAGTACTTC.

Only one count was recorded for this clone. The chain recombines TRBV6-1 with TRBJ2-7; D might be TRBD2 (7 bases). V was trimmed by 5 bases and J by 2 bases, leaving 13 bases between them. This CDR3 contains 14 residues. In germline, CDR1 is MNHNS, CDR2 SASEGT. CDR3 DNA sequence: TGTGCCAGCAGTCCGCGGGGGACACCCTACGAGCAGTACTTC. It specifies CASSPRGTPYEQYF.

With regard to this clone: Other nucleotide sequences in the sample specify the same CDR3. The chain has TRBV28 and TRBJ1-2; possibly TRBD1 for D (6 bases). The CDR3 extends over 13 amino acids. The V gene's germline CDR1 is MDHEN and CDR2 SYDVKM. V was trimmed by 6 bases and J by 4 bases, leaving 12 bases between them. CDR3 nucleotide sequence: TGTGCCAGCAGCTCCGGGGGCGGCTATGGCTACACCTTC. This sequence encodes CASSSGGGYGYTF.

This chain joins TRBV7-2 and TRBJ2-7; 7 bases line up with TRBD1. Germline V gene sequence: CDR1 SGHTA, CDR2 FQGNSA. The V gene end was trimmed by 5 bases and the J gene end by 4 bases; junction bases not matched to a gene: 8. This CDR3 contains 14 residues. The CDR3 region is CASSRDGTAYEQYF. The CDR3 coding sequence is TGTGCCAGCAGCCGAGACGGGACAGCGTACGAGCAGTACTTC.

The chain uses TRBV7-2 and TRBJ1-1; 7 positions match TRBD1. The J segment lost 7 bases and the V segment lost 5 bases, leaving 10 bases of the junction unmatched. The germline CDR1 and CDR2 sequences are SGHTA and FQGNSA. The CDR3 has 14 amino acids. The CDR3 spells CASSPRTGVGEAFF. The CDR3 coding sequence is TGTGCCAGCAGCCCACGGACAGGAGTAGGTGAAGCTTTCTTT. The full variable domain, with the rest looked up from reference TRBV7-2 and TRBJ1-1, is GAGVSQSPSNKVTEKGKDVELRCDPISGHTALYWYRQSLGQGLEFLIYFQGNSAPDKSGLPSDRFSAERTGGSVSTLTIQRTQQEDSAVYLCASSPRTGVGEAFFGQGTRLTVV.